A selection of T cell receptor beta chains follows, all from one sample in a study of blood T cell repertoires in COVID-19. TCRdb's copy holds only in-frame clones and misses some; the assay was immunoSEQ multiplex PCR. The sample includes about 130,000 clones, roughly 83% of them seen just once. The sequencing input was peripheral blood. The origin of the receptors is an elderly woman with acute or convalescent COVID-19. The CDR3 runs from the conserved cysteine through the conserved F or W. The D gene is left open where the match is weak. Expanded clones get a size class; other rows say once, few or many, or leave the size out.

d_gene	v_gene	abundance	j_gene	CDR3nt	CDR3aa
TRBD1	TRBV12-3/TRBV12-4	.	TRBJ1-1	TGTGCCAGCAGTTTCGGACAGGTTCAAGCTTTCTTT	CASSFGQVQAFF
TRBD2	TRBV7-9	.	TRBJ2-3	TGTGCCAGCAGCTTCTCTAGCGGGCTCAGAGATACGCAGTATTTT	CASSFSSGLRDTQYF
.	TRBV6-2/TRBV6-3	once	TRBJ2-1	TGTGCCAGCAGTGCCATCGTCCAGTACCATGAGCAGTTCTTC	CASSAIVQYHEQFF
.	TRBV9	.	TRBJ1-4	TGTGCCAGCAGCGTAGGAGGTCTGGCAGCAACTAATGAAAAACTGTTTTTT	CASSVGGLAATNEKLFF
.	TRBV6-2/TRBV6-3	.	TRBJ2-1	TGTGCCAGCAGTGGGGACAGGCGACGACCCGGGCGGGGGTACAATGAGCAGTTCTTC	CASSGDRRRPGRGYNEQFF
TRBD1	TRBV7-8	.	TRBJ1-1	TGTGCCAGCAGCACGAACAGGGGTAGGGCTGAAGCTTTCTTT	CASSTNRGRAEAFF
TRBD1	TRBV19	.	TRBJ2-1	TGTGCCAGTACCCTGGACAGGGAGCGATACAATGAGCAGTTCTTC	CASTLDRERYNEQFF
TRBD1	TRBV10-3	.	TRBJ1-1	TGTGCCATAACCGGGACAGGGGGCACTGAAGCTTTCTTT	CAITGTGGTEAFF
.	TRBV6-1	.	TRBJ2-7	TGTGCCAGCAGTGAATTCGAGGGAAGAGGCTACGAGCAGTACTTC	CASSEFEGRGYEQYF
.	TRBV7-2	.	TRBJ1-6	TGTGCCAGCAGCCGCTCTGGGGGGAATTCACCCCTCCACTTT	CASSRSGGNSPLHF
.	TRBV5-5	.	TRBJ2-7	TGTGCCAGCAGTCCCGGGCCGGGAACCTACGAGCAGTACTTC	CASSPGPGTYEQYF
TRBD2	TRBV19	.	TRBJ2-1	TGTGCCAGTAGTAGTAGCGGGAGTCGTCGTCACAATGAGCAGTTCTTC	CASSSSGSRRHNEQFF
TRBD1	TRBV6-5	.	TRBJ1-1	TGTGCCAGCAGCCAGGACAGGAAACTGAACACTGAAGCTTTCTTT	CASSQDRKLNTEAFF
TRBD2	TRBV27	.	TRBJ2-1	TGTGCCAGCAGTTCCTCGGGTAGCGGGATCTACAATGAGCAGTTCTTC	CASSSSGSGIYNEQFF
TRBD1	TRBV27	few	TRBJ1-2	TGTGCCAGCAGTTCGGGCGGGACAGGGCGGTATGGCTACACCTTC	CASSSGGTGRYGYTF
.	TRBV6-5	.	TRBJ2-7	TGTGCCAGCAGCCCCAGGCCCTACGAGCAGTACTTC	CASSPRPYEQYF
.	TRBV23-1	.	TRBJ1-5	TGCGCCAGCAGTCAATCGGCGACGTTGGACAGATGGGGGCAAACCAATCAGCCCCAGCATTTT	CASSQSATLDRWGQTNQPQHF
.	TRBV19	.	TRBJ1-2	TGTGCCAGTAGCGCTCCTGGACATTACTCAACCAAGGGGGCTAACTATGGCTACACCTTC	CASSAPGHYSTKGANYGYTF
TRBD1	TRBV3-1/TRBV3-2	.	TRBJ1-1	TGTGCCAGCAGCCGAGATGGGACAGGGGGCACTGAAGCTTTCTTT	CASSRDGTGGTEAFF
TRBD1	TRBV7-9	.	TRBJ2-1	TGTGCCAGCAGCGACATCGACAGGGTCAGGGACAATGAGCAGTTCTTC	CASSDIDRVRDNEQFF
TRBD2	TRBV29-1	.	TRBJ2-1	TGCAGCGGGATCGGACTAGCGGGAGTTATCGATGAGCAGTTCTTC	CSGIGLAGVIDEQFF
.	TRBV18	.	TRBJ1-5	TGTGCCAGCTCACCAGACAGCCTTAGCAATCAGCCCCAGCATTTT	CASSPDSLSNQPQHF
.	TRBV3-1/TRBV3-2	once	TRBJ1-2	TGTGCCAGCAGCCAATCAAGGGGTGGCTACACCTTC	CASSQSRGGYTF
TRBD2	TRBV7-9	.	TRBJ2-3	TGTGCCAGCAGCCCGGGACTAGCGGGGGCCCGCACAGATACGCAGTATTTT	CASSPGLAGARTDTQYF
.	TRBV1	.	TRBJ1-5	TGCACCAGCAGCCCGGACAACAGGGGTAACCAGCCCCAGCATTTT	CTSSPDNRGNQPQHF
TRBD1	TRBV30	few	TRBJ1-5	TGTGCCTGGAGTGAGGAGACAGGGCGCCATCAGCCCCAGCATTTT	CAWSEETGRHQPQHF
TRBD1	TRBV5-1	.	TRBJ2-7	TGCGCCAGCAGCCAGGGACAGCCCTACGAGCAGTACTTC	CASSQGQPYEQYF
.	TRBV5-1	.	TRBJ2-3	TGCGCCAGCAGCTTGGTTTCAAGCACAGATACGCAGTATTTT	CASSLVSSTDTQYF